This T cell receptor beta chain emerged from a study of post-analysis software for immune sequencing data (dated by TCRdb to the mid-2010s). About the full investigation: The recorded disease courses included relapsing-remitting, secondary progressive and progressive-relapsing multiple sclerosis, and some patients had no subtype annotation. Patient repertoires were compared against roughly 12 previously published healthy control repertoires from donors aged roughly 6 to 28 years. A subset of samples was prepared in parallel using single-end sample barcoding, then pooled and co-amplified after Illumina adapter ligation.

The paper as a whole reports these results and caveats: The multiple sclerosis patient group was slightly younger than the control group. Compared with controls, multiple sclerosis patients had significantly lower normalized Chao1 diversity, a finding suggesting substantial peripheral T-cell clonal expansion. Direct clustering with F measure showed strong co-clustering of samples prepared in the same batch, prompting a batch-effect correction. Patients showed significantly higher frequencies than controls for about five TRBV segments, among them TRBV5-6, TRBV5-1 and TRBV20-1.

To prepare the library, PCR was applied. TCRdb names Illumina HiSeq 2500 as the instrument used. To reduce PCR and sequencing biases, unique molecular identifiers were incorporated into the TCR beta cDNA libraries. Every 1 to 10 million input T cells yielded some 500,000 cDNA molecules, meaning each molecule approximated one T cell. The patient libraries were prepared and sequenced using the same protocol as the earlier healthy control dataset. Samples belonging to the same batch were prepared together, multiplexed and sequenced on a shared HiSeq lane. From the authors' description of their analysis: Raw barcoded reads were processed with MIGEC, and single-read molecular identifier groups were discarded before consensus assembly and CDR3 extraction. Clonotype tables were post-analysed with VDJtools, and diversity was normalized by down-sampling all datasets to the smallest sample size. Repertoire overlap clustering matched CDR3 amino acid but not nucleotide sequences to correct batch-related cross-sample contamination. TCRdb trimmed the raw reads at Q25, called clones with MiXCR and kept productive beta chains. Rows matching on CDR3 protein sequence are summarized as one entry with the most common DNA and genes. The authors' filters were not applied to this entry. In all, the sample holds fewer than 850,000 distinct CDR3 sequences, and roughly 29% of those were seen once. The top ten constitute 0.55% to 0.65% of the sample.

V and J lose 5 bases and 0 bases, and a span of 11 bases separates them. The CDR3 has 13 amino acids, counting the end cysteine and phenylalanine. Left in the record is the CDR3 DNA by itself, 39 bases read in frame from the first base. Sequences DFQATT (CDR1) and SNEGSKA (CDR2) are obtained from the germline V gene (reference sequence). This clonotype was seen more than once but under ten times. Its antigen specificity is not known. Base-call qualities are not available, and no considerably larger clone is one nucleotide away. To demonstrate the VDJtools post-analysis software, the study profiled TCR beta repertoires from the peripheral blood of approximately twelve young patients with multiple sclerosis. The multiple sclerosis patients were children and adolescents between 6 and 15 years of age.

The chain is assembled from TRBV20-1 and TRBJ2-7, with no reliable assignment of the D segment. This TCR was sampled from a girl between 10 and 17 years old with multiple sclerosis. The sample comprised blood. The nucleotide sequence is TGCAGTGCTCCAGCACCGTACTCCTACGAGCAGTACTTC. This gives the protein CSAPAPYSYEQYF.